The 2 T cell receptor beta chains presented below share a single source sample, sequenced in a study of cytomegalovirus exposure and HLA in healthy donors. The PCR contained 60 Vbeta and 13 Jbeta primers. The method was immunoSEQ multiplex PCR; TCRdb's version includes in-frame clones alone and lacks a portion of them. Found here are about 130,000 clones, around 80% of them singletons; the top ten hold about 1.8%. The source material was PBMCs. The receptors derive from a man between 50 and 59 years old in good health and CMV-seronegative.

The chain carries TRBV19 and TRBJ1-5, with D unresolved. CDR1 is LNHDA, CDR2 SQIVND, per germline (reference sequence). The CDR3 is made up of 15 amino acids. The V end was cut by 5 bases, the J end by 7 bases, with 18 bases between. Here the CDR3 reads CASSVHGLLGQPQHF. DNA for the CDR3: TGTGCCAGTAGTGTTCACGGACTTCTGGGGCAGCCCCAGCATTTT. Combining the CDR3 with reference TRBV19 and TRBJ1-5 gives the whole variable domain DGGITQSPKYLFRKEGQNVTLSCEQNLNHDAMYWYRQDPGQGLRLIYYSQIVNDFQKGDIAEGYSVSREKKESFPLTVTSAQKNPTAFYLCASSVHGLLGQPQHFGDGTRLSIL.

The chain combines TRBV28 with TRBJ1-2; D call uncertain. CDR3 length equals 16 residues. Looked up from germline, CDR1 is MDHEN and CDR2 is SYDVKM. V was cut by 6 bases and J by 2 bases, with 19 bases left in between. The CDR3 DNA follows: TGTGCCAGCAGCTCCGTGGGTCTAGTCCAAAACTATGGCTACACCTTC. The encoded protein is CASSSVGLVQNYGYTF.